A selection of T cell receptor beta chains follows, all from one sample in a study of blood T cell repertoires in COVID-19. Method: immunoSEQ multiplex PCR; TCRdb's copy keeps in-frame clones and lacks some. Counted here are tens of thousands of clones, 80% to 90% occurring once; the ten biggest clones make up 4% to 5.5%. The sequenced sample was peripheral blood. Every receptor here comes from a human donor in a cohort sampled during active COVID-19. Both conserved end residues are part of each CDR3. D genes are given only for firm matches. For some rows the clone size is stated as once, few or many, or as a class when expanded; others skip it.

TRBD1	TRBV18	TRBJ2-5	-	CASSGTGVETQYF	TGTGCCAGCTCCGGGACAGGGGTTGAGACCCAGTACTTC
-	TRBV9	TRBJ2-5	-	CASSVREGAQETQYF	TGTGCCAGCAGCGTGCGGGAAGGAGCCCAAGAGACCCAGTACTTC
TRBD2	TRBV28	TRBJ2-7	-	CASSLSSGGSPGEQYF	TGTGCCAGCAGTTTATCTAGCGGGGGAAGCCCGGGGGAGCAGTACTTC
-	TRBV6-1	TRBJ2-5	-	CASSERISGGHTQYF	TGTGCCAGCAGTGAACGTATTAGCGGTGGGCACACCCAGTACTTC
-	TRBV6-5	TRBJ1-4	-	CASSQQGSPEKLFF	TGTGCCAGCAGTCAACAGGGATCGCCAGAAAAACTGTTTTTT
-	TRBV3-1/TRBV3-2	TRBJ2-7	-	CASSQVVAAEQYF	TGTGCCAGCAGCCAAGTCGTCGCGGCCGAGCAGTACTTC
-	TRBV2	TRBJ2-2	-	CASTPSIVTGELFF	TGTGCCAGCACTCCTAGCATCGTAACCGGGGAGCTGTTTTTT
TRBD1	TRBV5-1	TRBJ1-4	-	CASSYRGLSAGATNEKLFF	TGCGCCAGCAGCTACAGGGGGCTCTCGGCCGGGGCAACTAATGAAAAACTGTTTTTT
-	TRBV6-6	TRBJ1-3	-	CASSIHRESSGNTIYF	TGTGCCAGCAGTATCCACCGGGAATCCTCTGGAAACACCATATATTTT
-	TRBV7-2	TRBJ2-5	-	CASSSWGETLGTQYF	TGTGCCAGCAGCTCGTGGGGGGAGACGTTAGGGACCCAGTACTTC
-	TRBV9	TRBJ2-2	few	CASSPGWTGELFF	TGTGCCAGCAGCCCAGGTTGGACCGGGGAGCTGTTTTTT
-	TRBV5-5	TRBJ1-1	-	CASSLGQANTEAFF	TGTGCCAGCAGCTTAGGCCAGGCGAACACTGAAGCTTTCTTT
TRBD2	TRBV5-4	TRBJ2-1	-	CASSPAGDSYNEQFF	TGTGCCAGCAGCCCAGCGGGGGACTCCTACAATGAGCAGTTCTTC
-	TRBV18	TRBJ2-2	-	CASQGGGPNTGELFF	TGTGCCAGCCAAGGTGGAGGGCCGAACACCGGGGAGCTGTTTTTT
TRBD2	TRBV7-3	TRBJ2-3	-	CASSPKTSSPDTQYF	TGTGCCAGCAGCCCCAAGACTAGCTCCCCAGATACGCAGTATTTT
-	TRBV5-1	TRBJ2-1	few	CASSLGQDNEQFF	TGCGCCAGCAGCTTGGGGCAGGACAATGAGCAGTTCTTC
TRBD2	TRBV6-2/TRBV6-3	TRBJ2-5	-	CASSPAFGAGGGETQYF	TGTGCCAGCAGCCCCGCTTTTGGAGCGGGGGGCGGGGAGACCCAGTACTTC
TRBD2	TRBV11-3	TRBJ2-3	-	CASSLGLAEGTDTQYF	TGTGCCAGCAGCCTGGGACTAGCGGAGGGCACAGATACGCAGTATTTT
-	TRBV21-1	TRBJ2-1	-	CASSRRTSGMNEQFF	TGTGCCAGCAGCCGGCGGACTAGCGGGATGAATGAGCAGTTCTTC
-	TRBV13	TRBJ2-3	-	CASSAVGLLGTDTQYF	TGTGCCAGCAGCGCGGTAGGCCTGCTGGGCACAGATACGCAGTATTTT
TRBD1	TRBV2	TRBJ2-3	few	CASSPDRGRADTQYF	TGTGCCAGCAGTCCGGACAGGGGGCGAGCAGATACGCAGTATTTT
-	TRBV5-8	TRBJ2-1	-	CASSLALLSFSSYNEQFF	TGTGCCAGCAGCTTGGCCCTACTGAGTTTTAGCTCCTACAATGAGCAGTTCTTC
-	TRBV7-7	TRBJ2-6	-	CASSLGVTGANVLTF	TGTGCCAGCAGCTTAGGAGTCACTGGGGCCAACGTCCTGACTTTC
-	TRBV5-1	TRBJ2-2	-	CASSLFRGAGTGELFF	TGCGCCAGCAGCTTGTTTAGGGGCGCAGGGACCGGGGAGCTGTTTTTT
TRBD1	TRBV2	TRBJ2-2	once	CASTRIGGSGELFF	TGTGCCAGCACGAGGATAGGGGGCTCCGGGGAGCTGTTTTTT
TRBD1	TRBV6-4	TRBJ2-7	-	CASSQTTGAGEQYF	TGTGCCAGCAGTCAAACCACAGGGGCGGGCGAGCAGTACTTC
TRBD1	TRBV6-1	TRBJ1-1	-	CASSEGTGLNTEAFF	TGTGCCAGCAGTGAGGGGACAGGGCTGAACACTGAAGCTTTCTTT
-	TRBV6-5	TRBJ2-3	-	CASSPGGIDTQYF	TGTGCCAGCAGCCCCGGCGGGATAGATACGCAGTATTTT
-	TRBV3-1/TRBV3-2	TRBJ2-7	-	CASSQRGEQYF	TGTGCCAGCAGCCAAAGAGGCGAGCAGTACTTC
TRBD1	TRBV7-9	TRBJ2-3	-	CASSLYRGDTQYF	TGTGCCAGCAGCTTGTACAGGGGAGATACGCAGTATTTT
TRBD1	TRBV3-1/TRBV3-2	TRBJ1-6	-	CASSQAGGTENSPLHF	TGTGCCAGCAGCCAGGCGGGGGGGACAGAAAATTCACCCCTCCACTTT
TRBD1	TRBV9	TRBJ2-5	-	CASSQRQGIETQYF	TGTGCCAGCAGCCAACGACAGGGGATAGAGACCCAGTACTTC
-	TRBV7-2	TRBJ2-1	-	CASGPRGYNEQFF	TGTGCCAGCGGGCCTAGGGGGTACAATGAGCAGTTCTTC
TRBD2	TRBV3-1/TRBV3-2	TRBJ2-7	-	CASSQSLSGGPRAEQYF	TGTGCCAGCAGCCAGAGCCTTAGCGGGGGGCCCCGGGCCGAGCAGTACTTC
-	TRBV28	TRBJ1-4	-	CASGRNPTNEKLFF	TGTGCCAGCGGGAGGAACCCAACTAATGAAAAACTGTTTTTT
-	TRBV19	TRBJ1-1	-	CASSIDRDTEAFF	TGTGCCAGTAGTATAGACAGGGACACTGAAGCTTTCTTT
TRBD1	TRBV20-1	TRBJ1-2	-	CSASLRGTDGYTF	TGCAGTGCTAGTCTCAGGGGGACGGACGGCTACACCTTC
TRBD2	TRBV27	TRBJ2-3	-	CASSLAGGLLTDTQYF	TGTGCCAGCAGTTTAGCGGGAGGACTCCTCACAGATACGCAGTATTTT
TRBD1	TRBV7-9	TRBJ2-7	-	CASSLWGQGNYYEQYF	TGTGCCAGCAGCTTATGGGGACAGGGGAACTACTACGAGCAGTACTTC
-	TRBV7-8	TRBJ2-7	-	CASSLFESSSYEQYF	TGTGCCAGCAGCTTATTTGAGTCGAGCTCCTACGAGCAGTACTTC
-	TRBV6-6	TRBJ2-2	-	CASRGGAENTGELFF	TGTGCCAGCAGGGGGGGGGCCGAGAACACCGGGGAGCTGTTTTTT
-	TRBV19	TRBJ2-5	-	CASSISTSSRDGTQYF	TGTGCCAGTAGTATATCTACTAGCAGTCGGGACGGGACCCAGTACTTC
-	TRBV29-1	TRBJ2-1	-	CSVAVALNEQFF	TGCAGCGTTGCGGTTGCTCTCAATGAGCAGTTCTTC
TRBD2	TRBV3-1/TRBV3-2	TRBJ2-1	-	CASSQGLAGGGYNEQFF	TGTGCCAGCAGCCAAGGGCTCGCGGGGGGGGGTTACAATGAGCAGTTCTTC
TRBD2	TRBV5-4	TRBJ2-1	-	CASSLQTSGYNEQFF	TGTGCCAGCAGCTTGCAGACTAGCGGATACAATGAGCAGTTCTTC
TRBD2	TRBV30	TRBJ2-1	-	CAWSVLAGINEQFF	TGTGCCTGGAGTGTACTAGCGGGAATCAATGAGCAGTTCTTC
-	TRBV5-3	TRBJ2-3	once	CARSLQGRGTDTQYF	TGTGCCAGAAGTCTACAGGGTCGGGGCACAGATACGCAGTATTTT
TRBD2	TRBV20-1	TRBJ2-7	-	CSASSLAASYEQYF	TGCAGTGCTAGTTCTCTAGCGGCATCCTACGAGCAGTACTTC
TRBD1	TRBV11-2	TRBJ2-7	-	CASGPGTVSYEQYF	TGTGCCAGCGGCCCCGGGACAGTCTCCTACGAGCAGTACTTC
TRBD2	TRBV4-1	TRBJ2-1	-	CASSQDRGGPYNEQFF	TGCGCCAGCAGCCAAGATCGCGGGGGGCCCTACAATGAGCAGTTCTTC
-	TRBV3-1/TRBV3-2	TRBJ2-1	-	CASRGDNGRIYEQFF	TGTGCCAGCAGGGGAGATAACGGTAGGATCTATGAGCAGTTCTTC
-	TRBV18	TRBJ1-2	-	CASSPPSGGFGYTF	TGTGCCAGCTCACCACCTTCGGGGGGCTTTGGCTACACCTTC